This paragraph reports one T cell receptor beta chain. Its antigen is not known. The source of the sample is a study of cytomegalovirus exposure and HLA in healthy donors. Germline CDR1 reads SGDLS; CDR2 reads YYNGEE. Between the trimmed V and J ends, which lost 0 bases and 0 bases, there was a span of 10 bases. The CDR3 spans 16 residues. Vbeta (60) and Jbeta (13) primers were used in the PCR. Generated by immunoSEQ multiplex PCR, the TCRdb table keeps only in-frame clones and is missing some. The table shows some 140,000 clones, with approximately 78% occurring only once. The study, taken as a whole, reports: Presence/absence analyses assumed roughly uniform sequencing depth across donors, which may not hold. Both high specificity and high sensitivity reportedly marked the classifier's diagnosis of cytomegalovirus status.

The clonotype was recovered from a woman in her forties or fifties in good health and CMV-seropositive. The sequenced sample consisted of PBMCs. This chain links TRBV9 with TRBJ1-3; D not resolved. In nucleotides, the CDR3 is TGTGCCAGCAGCGTAGCCCCCGGTGACTCTGGAAACACCATATATTTT. It yields the protein CASSVAPGDSGNTIYF.